The TCR beta chain described here comes from a study of shared clonotypes between healthy human individuals. The study's findings and limits: The authors expected sequencing depth to affect clonotype sharing among donors. In general, naive subsets displayed greater estimated richness than memory subsets did.

Turning to this clone: Its cognate antigen is unknown.

The repertoire was sequenced with immunoSEQ multiplex PCR; TCRdb's copy has only in-frame clones and lacks some. Altogether around 2.1 million clones are present, roughly 91% being singletons, with the ten largest covering under 2%. This CDR3 contains 15 residues. Germline V gene data show CDR1 as ENHRY and CDR2 as SYGVKD. V shed 10 bases, J shed 3 bases, and the junction held 15 bases outside the gene matches. CD45RO negativity and positive selection for CCR7 defined naive CD8 cells, a population that excluded terminally differentiated effector memory CD45RA+ cells. V and J are TRBV10-3 and TRBJ2-7, with 7 bases that match TRBD1. The sequenced sample consisted of naive CD8+ T cells from PBMCs. This receptor was identified in a man between 18 and 29 years old in good health. Some clones in this sample may be carry-over from other donors' samples. Here the CDR3 reads CASGQARGSGYEQYF. The CDR3 nucleotides read TGTGCCAGCGGACAGGCCAGGGGGTCGGGCTACGAGCAGTACTTC.